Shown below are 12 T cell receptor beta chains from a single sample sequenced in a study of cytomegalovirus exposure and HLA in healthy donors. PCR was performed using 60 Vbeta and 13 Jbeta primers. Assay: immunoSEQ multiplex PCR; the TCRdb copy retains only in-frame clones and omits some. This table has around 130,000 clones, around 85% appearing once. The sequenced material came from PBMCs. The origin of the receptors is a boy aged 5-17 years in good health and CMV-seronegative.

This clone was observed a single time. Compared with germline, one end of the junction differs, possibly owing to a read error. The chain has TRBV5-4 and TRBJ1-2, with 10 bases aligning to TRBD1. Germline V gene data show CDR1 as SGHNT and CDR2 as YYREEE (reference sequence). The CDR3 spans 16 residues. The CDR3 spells CASSSPLGTGAYGYPF. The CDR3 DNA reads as TGTGCCAGCAGCTCTCCCCTCGGGACAGGGGCCTATGGCTACCCCTTC.

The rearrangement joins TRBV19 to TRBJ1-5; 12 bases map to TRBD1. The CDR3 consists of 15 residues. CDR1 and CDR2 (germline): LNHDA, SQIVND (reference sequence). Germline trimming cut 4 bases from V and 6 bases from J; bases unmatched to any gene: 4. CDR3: CASSTGTGGVQPQHF. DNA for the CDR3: TGTGCCAGTAGTACAGGGACAGGGGGCGTTCAGCCCCAGCATTTT.

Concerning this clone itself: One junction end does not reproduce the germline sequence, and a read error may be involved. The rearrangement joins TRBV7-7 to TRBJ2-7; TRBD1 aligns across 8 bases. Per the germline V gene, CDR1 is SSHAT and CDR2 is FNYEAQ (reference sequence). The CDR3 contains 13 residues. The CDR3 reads CASSYTGGSEQYF. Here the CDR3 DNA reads TGTGCTAGCAGCTATACAGGGGGGAGCGAGCAGTACTTC.

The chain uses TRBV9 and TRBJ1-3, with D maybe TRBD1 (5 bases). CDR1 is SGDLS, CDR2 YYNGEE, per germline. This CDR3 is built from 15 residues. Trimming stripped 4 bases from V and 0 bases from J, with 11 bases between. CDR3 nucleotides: TGTGCCAGCAGCCCCCTAGGGGTCTCTGGAAACACCATATATTTT. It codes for CASSPLGVSGNTIYF.

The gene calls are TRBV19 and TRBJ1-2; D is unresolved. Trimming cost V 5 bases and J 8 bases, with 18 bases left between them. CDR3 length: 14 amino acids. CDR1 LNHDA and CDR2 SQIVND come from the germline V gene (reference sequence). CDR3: CASSPEWTGNGYTF. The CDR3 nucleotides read TGTGCCAGTAGTCCCGAGTGGACTGGGAACGGCTACACCTTC.

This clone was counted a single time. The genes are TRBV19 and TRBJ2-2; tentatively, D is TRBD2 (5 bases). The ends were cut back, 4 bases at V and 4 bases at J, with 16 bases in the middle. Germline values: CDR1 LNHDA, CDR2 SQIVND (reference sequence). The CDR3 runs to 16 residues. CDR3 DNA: TGTGCCAGTAGTAGTTCGGGAACAACCCTCACCGGGGAGCTGTTTTTT. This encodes CASSSSGTTLTGELFF.

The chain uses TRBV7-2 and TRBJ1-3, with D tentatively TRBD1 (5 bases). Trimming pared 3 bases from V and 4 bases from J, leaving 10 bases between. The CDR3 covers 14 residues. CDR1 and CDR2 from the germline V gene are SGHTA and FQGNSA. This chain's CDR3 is CASSFWGSGNTIYF. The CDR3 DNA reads TGTGCCAGCAGCTTTTGGGGCTCCGGAAACACCATATATTTT. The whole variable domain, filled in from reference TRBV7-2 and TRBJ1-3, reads GAGVSQSPSNKVTEKGKDVELRCDPISGHTALYWYRQSLGQGLEFLIYFQGNSAPDKSGLPSDRFSAERTGGSVSTLTIQRTQQEDSAVYLCASSFWGSGNTIYFGEGSWLTVV.

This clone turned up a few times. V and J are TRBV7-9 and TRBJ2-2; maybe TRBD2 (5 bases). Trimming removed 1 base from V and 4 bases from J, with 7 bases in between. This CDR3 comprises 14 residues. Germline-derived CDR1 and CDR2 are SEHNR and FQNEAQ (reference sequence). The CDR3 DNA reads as TGTGCCAGCAGCTTAGGCGCGGGCACCGGGGAGCTGTTTTTT. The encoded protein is CASSLGAGTGELFF.

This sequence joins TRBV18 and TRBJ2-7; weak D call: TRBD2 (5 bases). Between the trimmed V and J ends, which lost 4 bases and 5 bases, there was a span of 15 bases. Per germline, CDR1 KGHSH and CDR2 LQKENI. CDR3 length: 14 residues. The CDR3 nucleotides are TGTGCCAGCTCACGGCTAGCAGGTGCGGACGAGCAGTACTTC. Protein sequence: CASSRLAGADEQYF. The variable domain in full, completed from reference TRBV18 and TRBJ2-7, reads NAGVMQNPRHLVRRRGQEARLRCSPMKGHSHVYWYRQLPEEGLKFMVYLQKENIIDESGMPKERFSAEFPKEGPSILRIQQVVRGDSAAYFCASSRLAGADEQYFGPGTRLTVT.

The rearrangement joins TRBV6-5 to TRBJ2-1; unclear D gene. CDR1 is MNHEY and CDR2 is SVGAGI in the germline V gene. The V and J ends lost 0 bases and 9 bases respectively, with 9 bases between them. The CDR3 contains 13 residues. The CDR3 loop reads CASSYSMVSEQFF. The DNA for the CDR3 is TGTGCCAGCAGTTACTCGATGGTTAGTGAGCAGTTCTTC.

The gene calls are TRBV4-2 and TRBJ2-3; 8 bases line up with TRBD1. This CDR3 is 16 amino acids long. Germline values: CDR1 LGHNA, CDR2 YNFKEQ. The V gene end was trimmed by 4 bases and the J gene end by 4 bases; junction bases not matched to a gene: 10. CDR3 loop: CASSRTQATGADTQYF. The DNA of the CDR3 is TGTGCCAGCAGCCGGACTCAGGCGACAGGGGCAGATACGCAGTATTTT.

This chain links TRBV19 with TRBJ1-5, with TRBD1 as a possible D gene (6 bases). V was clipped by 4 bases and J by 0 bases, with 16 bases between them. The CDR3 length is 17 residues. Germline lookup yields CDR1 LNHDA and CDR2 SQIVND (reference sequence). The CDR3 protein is CASSTEQGGLSNQPQHF. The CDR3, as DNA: TGTGCCAGTAGTACCGAACAGGGTGGGCTTAGCAATCAGCCCCAGCATTTT.